This TCR beta chain comes out of a study of blood T cell repertoires in COVID-19. Background on the study: There were acute and convalescent COVID-19 samples, and they came from the United States, Italy and Spain. T cells, B-cell-depleted T cells, or PBMCs supplied cDNA or gDNA.

It was during active infection that Seattle patients were enrolled and then longitudinally followed. Original analysis: Estimation of nucleated cell counts was performed using reference gene primer amplification. TCRdb keeps only in-frame clones here, not all; method: immunoSEQ multiplex PCR. V and J calls and clone size are as listed in that table; D and trimming were resolved from the DNA. The sample consists of approximately 170,000 clones, less than 90% of them appearing once. The CDR3 has 13 residues. CDR1 is SGHDT, CDR2 YYEEEE, per germline. With V trimmed by 3 bases and J by 11 bases, 10 bases remained unmatched.

The chain employs TRBV5-6 and TRBJ1-1; TRBD1 matches at 7 bases. This clonotype was sampled from a woman between 65 and 79 years old with COVID-19, enrolled during active disease. The sequencing sample was made of peripheral blood. The CDR3 region has the DNA TGTGCCAGCAGCTCAGACAGGGTAGTCGTGGCTTTCTTT. Translating gives CASSSDRVVVAFF.